The 7 T cell receptor beta chains below come from one sample, sequenced in a study of CD8 T cells in Susac syndrome. RNA amounts of about 0.5 to 1 ug underwent reverse transcription with random hexamers. MiXCR, run by TCRdb on the immunoSEQ multiplex PCR reads, gives a single entry per CDR3 protein. The table lists some 150,000 distinct CDR3 sequences, over 90% of them singletons. Sequences were obtained from CD4+ T cells from PBMCs. The receptors were sampled from a human donor with Susac syndrome.

The rearrangement links TRBV11-1 to TRBJ2-2, with D perhaps matching TRBD1 or TRBD2 (6 bases each). V shed 8 bases and J shed 5 bases, with 36 bases lying between them. The V gene's germline CDR1 is SGHAT and CDR2 FQDESV (reference sequence). The CDR3 sequence is 21 residues long. CDR3 bases: TGTGCCAGCCGCAGGACAGCCGAACTCCCAAGGTCGGGAGTTGGGACCGGGGAGCTGTTTTTT. Protein: CASRRTAELPRSGVGTGELFF.

V and J are TRBV10-3 and TRBJ1-4, with 7 nucleotides matching TRBD1. Trimming took 6 bases from V and 8 from J; bases not matched to a gene: 6. The CDR3 spans 13 residues. Germline V gene data show CDR1 as ENHRY and CDR2 as SYGVKD. The CDR3 nucleotides are TGTGCCATCAGGTCCGCGACAGGGGAAAAACTGTTTTTT. It yields the protein CAIRSATGEKLFF.

CDR3 residues: CASSRQNNEQFF. The CDR3, as DNA: TGTGCCAGCAGCCGACAGAACAATGAGCAGTTCTTC. V gene TRBV3-1 combines with J gene TRBJ2-1; TRBD1 is a possible D gene (5 bases). Germline V gene sequence: CDR1 LGHDT, CDR2 YNNKEL (reference sequence). The ends were cut back, 4 bases at V and 5 bases at J, with 6 bases in the middle. The CDR3 runs 12 residues.

The rearrangement uses TRBV2 and TRBJ1-1; a possible D gene is TRBD1 (6 bases). Deletions cut 8 bases from V and 0 bases from J, with 13 bases between. Germline loops: CDR1 SNHLY, CDR2 FYNNEI. The length of the CDR3 is 14 residues. CDR3 protein: CASGQFRLNTEAFF. In DNA, the CDR3 is TGTGCCAGCGGACAGTTTAGGCTGAACACTGAAGCTTTCTTT.

V and J are TRBV18 and TRBJ1-6; 7 bases fit TRBD1. The V gene end was trimmed by 5 bases and the J gene end by 4 bases; junction bases not matched to a gene: 5. Germline CDR1 KGHSH, CDR2 LQKENI. The CDR3 spans 15 residues. CDR3 region: CASSGTAAYNSPLHF. CDR3 sequence (DNA): TGTGCCAGCTCAGGGACAGCAGCTTATAATTCACCCCTCCACTTT.

The chain is built from TRBV20-1 and TRBJ2-7; D is unresolved. Per the germline V gene, CDR1 is DFQATT and CDR2 is SNEGSKA (reference sequence). The CDR3 is made up of 12 amino acids. V was shortened by 2 bases and J by 7 bases, with 12 bases between the two germline ends. The CDR3 region has the DNA TGCAGTGCTAGACAGGCAGGCGGAGAGCAGTACTTC. Amino acids: CSARQAGGEQYF.

This chain's CDR3 is CASSLRTGETDTQYF. The CDR3 region has the DNA TGTGCCAGCAGCTTGCGGACAGGGGAAACAGATACGCAGTATTTT. This rearrangement joins TRBV5-4 to TRBJ2-3; TRBD1 matches 9 bases. The CDR3 totals 15 residues. The trim removed 1 base at V and 3 bases at J, leaving 3 bases unmatched. Per germline, CDR1 SGHNT and CDR2 YYREEE (reference sequence).